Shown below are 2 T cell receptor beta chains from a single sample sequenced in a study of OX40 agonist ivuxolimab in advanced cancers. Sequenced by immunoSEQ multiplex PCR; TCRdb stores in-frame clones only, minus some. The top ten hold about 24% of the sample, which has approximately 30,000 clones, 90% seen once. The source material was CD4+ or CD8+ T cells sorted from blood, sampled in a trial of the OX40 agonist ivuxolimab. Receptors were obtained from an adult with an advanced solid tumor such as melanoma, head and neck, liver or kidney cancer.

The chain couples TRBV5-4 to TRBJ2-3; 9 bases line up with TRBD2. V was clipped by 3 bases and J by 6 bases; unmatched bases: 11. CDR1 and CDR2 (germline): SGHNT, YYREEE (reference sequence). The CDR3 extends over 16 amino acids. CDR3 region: CASSYPAGLAADTQYF. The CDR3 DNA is TGTGCCAGCAGCTACCCGGCGGGACTAGCTGCGGATACGCAGTATTTT.

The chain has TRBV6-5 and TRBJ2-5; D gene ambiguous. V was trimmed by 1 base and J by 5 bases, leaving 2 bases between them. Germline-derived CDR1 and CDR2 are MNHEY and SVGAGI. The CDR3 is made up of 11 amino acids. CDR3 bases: TGTGCCAGCAGTTACTTGGAGACCCAGTACTTC. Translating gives CASSYLETQYF.